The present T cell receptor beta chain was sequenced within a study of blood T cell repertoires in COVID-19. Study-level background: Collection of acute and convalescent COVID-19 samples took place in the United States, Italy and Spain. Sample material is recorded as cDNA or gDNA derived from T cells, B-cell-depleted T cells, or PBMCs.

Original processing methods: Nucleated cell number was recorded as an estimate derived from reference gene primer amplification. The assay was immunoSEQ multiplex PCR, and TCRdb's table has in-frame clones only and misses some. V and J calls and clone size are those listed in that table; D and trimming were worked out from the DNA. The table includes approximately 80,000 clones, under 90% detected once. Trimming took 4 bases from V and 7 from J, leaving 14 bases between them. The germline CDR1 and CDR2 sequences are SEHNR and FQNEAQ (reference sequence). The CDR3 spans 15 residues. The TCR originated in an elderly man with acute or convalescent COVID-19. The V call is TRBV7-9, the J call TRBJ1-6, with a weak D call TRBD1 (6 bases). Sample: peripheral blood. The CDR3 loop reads CASSSSQGPNSPLHF. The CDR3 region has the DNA TGTGCCAGCAGCTCCTCACAGGGCCCAAATTCACCCCTCCACTTT.